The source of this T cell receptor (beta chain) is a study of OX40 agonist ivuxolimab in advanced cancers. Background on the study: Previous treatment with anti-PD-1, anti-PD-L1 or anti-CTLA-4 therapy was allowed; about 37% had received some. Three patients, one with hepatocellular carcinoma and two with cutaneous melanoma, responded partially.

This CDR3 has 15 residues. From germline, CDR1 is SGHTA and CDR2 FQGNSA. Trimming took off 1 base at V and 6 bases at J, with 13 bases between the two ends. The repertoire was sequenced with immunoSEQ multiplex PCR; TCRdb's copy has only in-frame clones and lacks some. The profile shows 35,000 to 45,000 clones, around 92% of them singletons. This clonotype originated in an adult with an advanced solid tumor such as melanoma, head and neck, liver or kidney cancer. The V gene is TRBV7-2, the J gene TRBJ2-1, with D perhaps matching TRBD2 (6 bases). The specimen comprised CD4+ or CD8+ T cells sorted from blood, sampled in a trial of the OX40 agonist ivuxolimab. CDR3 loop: CASSLGGTNSNEQFF. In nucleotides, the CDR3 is TGTGCCAGCAGCTTAGGCGGGACCAATTCCAATGAGCAGTTCTTC. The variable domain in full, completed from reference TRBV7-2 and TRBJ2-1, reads GAGVSQSPSNKVTEKGKDVELRCDPISGHTALYWYRQSLGQGLEFLIYFQGNSAPDKSGLPSDRFSAERTGGSVSTLTIQRTQQEDSAVYLCASSLGGTNSNEQFFGPGTRLTVL.